This T cell receptor (beta chain) was obtained from a study of metastatic and nonmetastatic thyroid tumors. Study details: Blood and tumor or nodule tissue repertoires from malignant and benign thyroid patients were compared.

No treatment of any kind had been given to any patient before thyroid surgery. MiXCR was used by TCRdb to re-call the PCR reads. The repertoire holds 30,000 to 35,000 clones, with over 25% as singletons. This clone was picked up many times. V lost 2 bases to trimming and J lost 6 bases; unmatched junction nucleotides: 8. Germline loops: CDR1 MNHEY, CDR2 SVGAGI. This CDR3 has 15 amino acids. The sample comprised blood. The TCR comes from a female donor with papillary thyroid cancer or a benign thyroid nodule (not recorded which). Some clones in this sample may be carry-over from other donors' samples. This chain links TRBV6-5 with TRBJ2-7; 9 bases fit TRBD2. The CDR3 region is CASSYTGGGGAEQYF. CDR3 coding DNA: TGTGCCAGCAGTTACACGGGGGGCGGGGGGGCCGAGCAGTACTTC.